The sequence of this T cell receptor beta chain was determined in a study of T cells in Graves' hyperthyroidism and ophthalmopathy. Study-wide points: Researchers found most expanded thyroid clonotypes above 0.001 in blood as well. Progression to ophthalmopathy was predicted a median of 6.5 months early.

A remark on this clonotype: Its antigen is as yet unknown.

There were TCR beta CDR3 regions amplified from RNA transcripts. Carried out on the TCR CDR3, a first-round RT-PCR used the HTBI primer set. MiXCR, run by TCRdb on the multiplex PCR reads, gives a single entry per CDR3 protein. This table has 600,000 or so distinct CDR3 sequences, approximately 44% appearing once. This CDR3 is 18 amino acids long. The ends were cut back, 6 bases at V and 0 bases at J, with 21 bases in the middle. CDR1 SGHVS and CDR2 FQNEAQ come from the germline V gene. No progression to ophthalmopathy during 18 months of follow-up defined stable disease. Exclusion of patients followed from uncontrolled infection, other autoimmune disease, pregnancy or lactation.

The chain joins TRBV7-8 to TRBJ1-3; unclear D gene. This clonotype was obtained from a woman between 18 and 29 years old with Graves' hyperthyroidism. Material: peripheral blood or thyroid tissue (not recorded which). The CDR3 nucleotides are TGTGCCAGCAGTTCTAAGGACGCCAAACCTCTCTCTGGAAACACCATATATTTT. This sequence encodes CASSSKDAKPLSGNTIYF.